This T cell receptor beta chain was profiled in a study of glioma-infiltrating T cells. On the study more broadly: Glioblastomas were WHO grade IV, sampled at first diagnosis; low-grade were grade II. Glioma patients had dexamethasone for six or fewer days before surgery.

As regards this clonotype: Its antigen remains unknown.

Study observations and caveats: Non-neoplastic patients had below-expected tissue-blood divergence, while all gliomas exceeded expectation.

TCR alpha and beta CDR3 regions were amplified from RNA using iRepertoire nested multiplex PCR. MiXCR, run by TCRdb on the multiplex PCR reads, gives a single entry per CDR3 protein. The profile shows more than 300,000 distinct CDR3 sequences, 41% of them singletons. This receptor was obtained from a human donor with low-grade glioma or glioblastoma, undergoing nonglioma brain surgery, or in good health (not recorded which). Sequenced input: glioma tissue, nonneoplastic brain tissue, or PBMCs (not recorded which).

The CDR3 nucleotides read TGTGCCAGCAGCCGACAGGGTGGTGAGCAGTTCTTC. This sequence encodes CASSRQGGEQFF. The chain is built from TRBV4-2 and TRBJ2-1; 7 bases are shared with TRBD1. The germline gives CDR1 LGHNA, CDR2 YNFKEQ. The CDR3 covers 12 residues. After removal of 4 bases from V and 9 bases from J, the junction contained 3 bases not matched to a gene.